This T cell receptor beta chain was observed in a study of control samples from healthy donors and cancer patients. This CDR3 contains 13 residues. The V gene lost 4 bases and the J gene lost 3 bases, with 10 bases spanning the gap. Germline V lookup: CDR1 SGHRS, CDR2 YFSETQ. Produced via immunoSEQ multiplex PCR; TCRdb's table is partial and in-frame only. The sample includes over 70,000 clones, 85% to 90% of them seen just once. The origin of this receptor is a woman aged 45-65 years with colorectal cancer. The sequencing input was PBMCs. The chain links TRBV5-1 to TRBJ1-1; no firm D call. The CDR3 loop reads CASSINTHTEAFF. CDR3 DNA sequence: TGCGCCAGCAGCATAAACACCCACACTGAAGCTTTCTTT.